This TCR beta chain comes out of a study of Ad26.COV2.S vaccination and SARS-CoV-2 variants. Germline CDR1 and CDR2: MGHDK and SYGVNS. V shed 3 bases and J shed 3 bases, with 6 bases lying between them. This CDR3 is 14 amino acids long. Generated by immunoSEQ multiplex PCR, the TCRdb table keeps only in-frame clones and is missing some. The sample lists 150,000 to 200,000 clones, roughly 85% occurring once. Study results and limitations: From the TCR breadth and depth analyses, total T cell responses may have been underestimated. Relative to placebo recipients, vaccine recipients exhibited elevated spike-specific TCR breadth.

Points on this clone: The antigen remains unidentified.

The chain couples TRBV25-1 to TRBJ1-6; no firm D call. The input for sequencing was peripheral blood, taken after recovery from COVID-19. The source is a human donor who had recovered from COVID-19. The CDR3 spells CASSDRVYNSPLHF. The CDR3 DNA sequence: TGTGCCAGCAGTGACCGGGTCTATAATTCACCCCTCCACTTT.